This TCR beta chain was found in a study of human T cells and chemical hapten exposure. Study-level information: Minor pooled library volume differences mainly drove per-sample TCR yield variation. General study results and limits: TCRs at a frequency above 1 in 1000 stayed unchanged with DPC sensitization.

TCRdb re-derived calls from the RACE reads in MiXCR, one entry per CDR3 protein. The sample has 75,000 to 100,000 distinct CDR3 sequences, about 10% seen once. Time point specified: healthy volunteer bleed at 2 weeks. Whole blood, unfractionated, served as the material for total RNA extraction. The CDR3 runs 13 residues. CDR1 and CDR2 (germline): MDHEN, SYDVKM. V gave up 2 bases and J gave up 4 bases, with 9 bases separating them. This clonotype was counted many times. No antigen is known for it. V and J are TRBV28 and TRBJ2-7; possible D gene TRBD1, 5 bases. This clonotype was obtained from a female donor in good health. Some clones in this sample may be carry-over from other donors' samples. The material sequenced was whole blood. CDR3 in amino acids: CASSLTGRYEQYF. The CDR3 DNA is TGTGCCAGCAGTTTAACAGGAAGATACGAGCAGTACTTC.